The 10 T cell receptor beta chains given below trace back to one sample, sequenced in a study of blood T cells in healthy people across ages. Together with a sample-barcoded 5' primer, a J-beta primer mix was included in a second PCR lasting about 7 to 11 cycles. A single record per CDR3 protein comes from TCRdb applying MiXCR to the 5' RACE reads. The sample carries 1.5 million to 2 million distinct CDR3 sequences, 28% recorded once. Sequencing used blood. These receptor sequences come from a woman aged 30 to 39 in good health.

The V call is TRBV20-1, the J call TRBJ2-7; tentatively, D is TRBD1 (6 bases). The V end was cut by 1 base, the J end by 2 bases, with 12 bases between. The CDR3 length is 14 residues. CDR1 and CDR2 from the germline V gene are DFQATT and SNEGSKA (reference sequence). The CDR3 bases are TGCAGTGCTAGAGGGGGGCACCCCCCCTACGAGCAGTACTTC. Translating it yields CSARGGHPPYEQYF.

This rearrangement joins TRBV7-8 to TRBJ2-1; D call uncertain. Trimming took 6 bases from V and 9 from J, leaving 18 bases between them. The germline CDR1 and CDR2 sequences are SGHVS and FQNEAQ. The CDR3 has 14 amino acids. The CDR3 DNA sequence: TGTGCCAGCAGGCAAATTCCCCTCGATGGTGAGCAGTTCTTC. Residues: CASRQIPLDGEQFF.

In this sample, this clonotype turned up a few times. The chain uses TRBV20-1 and TRBJ2-3, with D unresolved. Germline V lookup: CDR1 DFQATT, CDR2 SNEGSKA (reference sequence). V was shortened by 0 bases and J by 0 bases, with 10 bases between the two germline ends. This CDR3 region has 15 residues. CDR3: CSARDRKGSTDTQYF. The DNA for the CDR3 is TGCAGTGCTAGAGATCGAAAGGGAAGCACAGATACGCAGTATTTT.

The chain uses TRBV7-6 and TRBJ2-7; D unresolved. CDR3 size: 14 residues. Trimming took 3 bases from V and 4 from J, leaving 13 bases between them. Germline V gene sequence: CDR1 SGHVS, CDR2 FNYEAQ. CDR3 amino acids: CASSLLPATYEQYF. In DNA, the CDR3 is TGTGCCAGCAGCTTGTTACCAGCAACATACGAGCAGTACTTC.

The rearrangement joins TRBV25-1 to TRBJ1-2; no definite D call. The CDR3 extends over 13 amino acids. The V and J ends lost 2 bases and 7 bases respectively, with 11 bases between them. Germline loops: CDR1 MGHDK, CDR2 SYGVNS. CDR3 DNA: TGTGCCAGCAGTGAAATTGCAACGGGTGGCTACACCTTC. Its translation: CASSEIATGGYTF.

This clonotype has just a few counts. This may come from a read error, since a much larger clone is one base off. The chain uses TRBV7-6 and TRBJ2-3; D is ambiguous. V lost 7 bases and J lost 2, with 7 bases in between. Germline V gives CDR1 SGHVS, CDR2 FNYEAQ. This CDR3 region has 12 residues. The chain's CDR3 is CASTSLTDTQYF. The CDR3 DNA reads as TGTGCCAGCACCTCCCTCACAGATACGCAGTATTTT.

The rearrangement links TRBV7-2 to TRBJ2-3; 9 positions match TRBD2. Germline V gene lookup returns CDR1 SGHTA and CDR2 FQGNSA. The J segment lost 6 bases and the V segment lost 4 bases, leaving 8 bases of the junction unmatched. CDR3 length: 15 amino acids. The CDR3 DNA reads as TGTGCCAGCAGCTCCCAGCGGGGGGCGGGGGATACGCAGTATTTT. Translating it yields CASSSQRGAGDTQYF. Full variable domain (outside the CDR3, taken from reference TRBV7-2 and TRBJ2-3): GAGVSQSPSNKVTEKGKDVELRCDPISGHTALYWYRQSLGQGLEFLIYFQGNSAPDKSGLPSDRFSAERTGGSVSTLTIQRTQQEDSAVYLCASSSQRGAGDTQYFGPGTRLTVL.

This clonotype was seen a single time. One junction end does not reproduce the germline sequence, and a read error may be involved. The rearrangement joins TRBV7-2 to TRBJ2-7, with no clear D. Germline CDR1 reads SGHTA; CDR2 reads FQGNSA. The CDR3 totals 15 residues. The CDR3 region has the DNA TGTGCCAACAGCTTGGGCTCCCCGGTCACCTACGAGCAGTACTTC. This gives the protein CANSLGSPVTYEQYF. Together with reference TRBV7-2 and TRBJ2-7, the CDR3 gives the full variable domain: GAGVSQSPSNKVTEKGKDVELRCDPISGHTALYWYRQSLGQGLEFLIYFQGNSAPDKSGLPSDRFSAERTGGSVSTLTIQRTQQEDSAVYLCANSLGSPVTYEQYFGPGTRLTVT.

The table lists this clonotype with a few counts. The chain couples TRBV11-3 to TRBJ2-1; 12 bases agree with TRBD2. Germline V gene data show CDR1 as SGHNT and CDR2 as YENEEA. The CDR3 runs to 19 residues. With 1 base clipped from V and 8 bases from J, the junction kept 15 bases outside the gene matches. The CDR3 DNA sequence: TGTGCCAGCAGCTTAGGGGCCCATCCTAGCGGGGGGGGACGTGATGAGCAGTTCTTC. Encoded protein: CASSLGAHPSGGGRDEQFF.

The chain uses TRBV19 and TRBJ2-5; 9 positions agree with TRBD2. This CDR3 has 19 residues. From germline, CDR1 is LNHDA and CDR2 SQIVND (reference sequence). Germline trimming cut 10 bases from V and 5 bases from J; bases unmatched to any gene: 26. The CDR3 reads CAIPGLVRTSDRVRETQYF. Here the CDR3 DNA reads TGTGCCATTCCCGGTCTTGTTCGGACTAGCGACCGAGTTCGGGAGACCCAGTACTTC.